Each of the 18 T cell receptor beta chains below was sequenced from the same sample in a study of technical replicates of blood from a handful of donors. The protocol was immunoSEQ multiplex PCR, while the TCRdb copy is restricted to in-frame clones and leaves out a portion. The data hold 65,000 to 90,000 clones, with roughly 90% observed a single time. Source material: T cells isolated from PBMCs. The receptors shown here come from a human donor in good health.

The gene calls are TRBV11-1 and TRBJ2-3, with 7 bases matching TRBD2. Germline V gives CDR1 SGHAT, CDR2 FQDESV (reference sequence). This CDR3 spans 15 amino acids. V gave up 0 bases and J gave up 6 bases; unmatched junction bases: 6. The DNA of the CDR3 is TGTGCCAGCAGCTTAGCAGCGGGGTCAGGGGATACGCAGTATTTT. Protein: CASSLAAGSGDTQYF.

This clone has only one observation. The gene calls are TRBV30 and TRBJ2-1; no clear D gene. Germline CDR1 is GTSNPN and CDR2 is SVGIG (reference sequence). CDR3 length: 15 amino acids. Trimming shortened V by 4 bases and J by 0 bases, and 13 bases separated the two germline ends. CDR3 bases: TGTGCCTGGATACGATACGGCGGCTCCTACAATGAGCAGTTCTTC. Residues: CAWIRYGGSYNEQFF. The full variable domain, completed using reference TRBV30 and TRBJ2-1, is SQTIHQWPATLVQPVGSPLSLECTVEGTSNPNLYWYRQAAGRGLQLLFYSVGIGQISSEVPQNLSASRPQDRQFILSSKKLLLSDSGFYLCAWIRYGGSYNEQFFGPGTRLTVL.

The V and J genes are TRBV6-4 and TRBJ2-1; TRBD2 aligns across 8 bases. The CDR3 extends over 14 amino acids. Germline V gene data show CDR1 as MRHNA and CDR2 as SNTAGT. Trimming took 4 bases from V and 6 from J; bases not matched to a gene: 5. CDR3 coding DNA: TGTGCCAGCAGTGGGGGACTAGGGAGCAATGAGCAGTTCTTC. This gives the protein CASSGGLGSNEQFF.

CDR3 in amino acids: CASSLGQGAEGYTF. The CDR3 DNA is TGCGCCAGCAGCTTGGGACAGGGGGCGGAAGGCTACACCTTC. The chain is built from TRBV5-1 and TRBJ1-2, with 10 bases that match TRBD1. Germline CDR1 and CDR2: SGHRS and YFSETQ. The CDR3 is 14 residues long. V dropped 0 bases and J dropped 8; count of bases not matched to a gene: 4.

The gene calls are TRBV5-1 and TRBJ2-3; D unresolved. The germline V gene encodes CDR1 SGHRS and CDR2 YFSETQ. V lost 5 bases and J lost 4, with 20 bases in between. This CDR3 contains 16 residues. Here the CDR3 DNA reads TGCGCCAGCAGGCTTCTAGGTTCGTTTCCCCCAGATACGCAGTATTTT. This encodes CASRLLGSFPPDTQYF.

The rearrangement uses TRBV5-4 and TRBJ2-1, with D maybe TRBD2 (5 bases). Germline V gene data show CDR1 as SGHNT and CDR2 as YYREEE (reference sequence). Trimming left V 4 bases short and J 1 base short, with 12 bases between. The CDR3 consists of 15 residues. The CDR3 DNA is TGTGCCAGCAGCCAGGACCGGGGATCCTACAATGAGCAGTTCTTC. Encoded protein: CASSQDRGSYNEQFF. Full variable domain (missing parts from reference TRBV5-4 and TRBJ2-1): ETGVTQSPTHLIKTRGQQVTLRCSSQSGHNTVSWYQQALGQGPQFIFQYYREEENGRGNFPPRFSGLQFPNYSSELNVNALELDDSALYLCASSQDRGSYNEQFFGPGTRLTVL.

The V call is TRBV30, the J call TRBJ2-1; TRBD2 matches at 9 bases. CDR3 length: 16 residues. Trimming took 4 bases from V and 0 from J; bases not matched to a gene: 7. Per germline, CDR1 GTSNPN and CDR2 SVGIG (reference sequence). The CDR3 spells CAWIGGRGSSYNEQFF. The CDR3 DNA follows: TGTGCCTGGATCGGCGGGAGGGGGAGCTCCTACAATGAGCAGTTCTTC.

The gene calls are TRBV15 and TRBJ1-1; TRBD1 matches 8 bases. Germline CDR1 and CDR2: LNHNV and YYDKDF (reference sequence). The CDR3 runs 15 residues. J lost 7 bases, V lost 0 bases, and 7 bases had no gene match. CDR3 DNA sequence: TGTGCCACCAGCAGAGATCGGACAGGGAGGTTTGAAGCTTTCTTT. Translated: CATSRDRTGRFEAFF.

This clone was recorded once. This chain joins TRBV27 and TRBJ2-7; perhaps TRBD1 as D (6 bases). Between the trimmed V and J ends, which lost 5 bases and 5 bases, there was a span of 16 bases. Germline CDR1 reads MNHEY; CDR2 reads SMNVEV (reference sequence). CDR3 length: 14 amino acids. The CDR3 DNA reads as TGTGCCAGCAGTCAAAGTTACAGGGTGGACGAGCAGTACTTC. It translates to CASSQSYRVDEQYF.

This clone was seen a single time. CDR3 nucleotide sequence: TGTGCCAGCAGCTTAGGTTTACGGACTAGCGATGAGGATACGCAGTATTTT. Translating gives CASSLGLRTSDEDTQYF. The V and J genes are TRBV11-3 and TRBJ2-3; 9 nucleotides agree with TRBD2. With 1 base clipped from V and 6 bases from J, the junction kept 11 bases outside the gene matches. The length of the CDR3 is 17 residues. Germline values: CDR1 SGHNT, CDR2 YENEEA.

The CDR3 is CASSPPSRDDEQFF. The CDR3 DNA sequence: TGTGCCAGCTCACCACCAAGCAGGGATGATGAGCAGTTCTTC. This sequence joins TRBV18 and TRBJ2-1; tentatively, D is TRBD1 (5 bases). The germline V and J ends were trimmed by 0 bases and 8 bases, with 11 bases remaining between them. The CDR3 covers 14 residues. Germline V gene data show CDR1 as KGHSH and CDR2 as LQKENI.

The chain is built from TRBV11-2 and TRBJ2-7, with D possibly matching TRBD2 (6 bases). Looked up from germline, CDR1 is SGHAT and CDR2 is FQNNGV. Between the trimmed V and J ends, which lost 5 bases and 3 bases, there was a span of 14 bases. CDR3 length: 14 amino acids. CDR3 region: CASSPMEGYYEQYF. The CDR3 nucleotides are TGTGCCAGCAGCCCAATGGAGGGCTACTACGAGCAGTACTTC.

V usage is TRBV7-3 and J usage is TRBJ2-1, with 10 bases that match TRBD2. Germline V CDR1 and CDR2: SGHTA, FQGTGA. V gave up 1 base and J gave up 3 bases; unmatched junction bases: 6. The CDR3 contains 17 residues. The CDR3 DNA sequence: TGTGCCAGCAGCTTAATCGGACTAGCGGCGTTCTACAATGAGCAGTTCTTC. It yields the protein CASSLIGLAAFYNEQFF. Together with reference TRBV7-3 and TRBJ2-1, the CDR3 gives the full variable domain: GAGVSQTPSNKVTEKGKYVELRCDPISGHTALYWYRQSLGQGPEFLIYFQGTGAADDSGLPNDRFFAVRPEGSVSTLKIQRTERGDSAVYLCASSLIGLAAFYNEQFFGPGTRLTVL.

The J gene is TRBJ2-4, the V gene TRBV5-6; 7 bases match TRBD2. J gave up 6 bases and V 2 bases, and 5 bases lay outside the gene matches. In germline, CDR1 is SGHDT, CDR2 YYEEEE. This CDR3 has 14 amino acids. The CDR3 sequence is CASSFGGVGNIQYF. CDR3 DNA sequence: TGTGCCAGCAGCTTTGGGGGGGTGGGAAACATTCAGTACTTC.

The J gene is TRBJ2-5, the V gene TRBV27, with D possibly being TRBD2 (6 bases). This CDR3 contains 17 residues. V lost 1 base, J lost 7 bases, and 22 bases lay in between. Germline CDR1 MNHEY, CDR2 SMNVEV (reference sequence). CDR3 residues: CASSLWAGGDEMVTQYF. The CDR3 DNA sequence: TGTGCCAGCAGTTTATGGGCCGGAGGGGACGAGATGGTGACCCAGTACTTC.

The V call is TRBV28, the J call TRBJ2-7, with 8 bases lining up with TRBD1. Germline CDR1 reads MDHEN; CDR2 reads SYDVKM. This CDR3 has 14 residues. V was pared by 5 bases and J by 2 bases, with 5 bases of the junction left unmatched. CDR3 sequence reads: CASSTGGMTYEQYF. In DNA form, the CDR3 reads TGTGCCAGCAGTACAGGGGGGATGACCTACGAGCAGTACTTC.

CDR3 sequence reads: CASSLSSGSYEQYF. For the CDR3, the DNA is TGTGCCAGCAGCTTAAGTAGCGGCTCCTACGAGCAGTACTTC. The rearrangement links TRBV7-9 to TRBJ2-7; perhaps TRBD2 as D (6 bases). The CDR3 contains 14 residues. Germline V gives CDR1 SEHNR, CDR2 FQNEAQ (reference sequence). V lost 2 bases and J lost 0, with 8 bases in between.

J is TRBJ2-1 and V is TRBV4-1, with TRBD2 matching 11 bases. CDR1 and CDR2 from the germline V gene are MGHRA and YSYEKL. CDR3 length: 19 residues. With 0 bases clipped from V and 4 bases from J, the junction kept 11 bases outside the gene matches. CDR3 in amino acids: CASSQDTLLAGEGYNEQFF. The CDR3 nucleotides read TGCGCCAGCAGCCAAGATACATTACTAGCGGGAGAAGGATACAATGAGCAGTTCTTC.